One and the same sample provided the 24 T cell receptor beta chains below, sequenced in a study of blood T cell repertoires in COVID-19. Data came from immunoSEQ multiplex PCR; TCRdb stores just in-frame clones and leaves some out. In the table there are about 270,000 clones, about 76% of which are singletons. The sequenced sample consisted of peripheral blood. The receptors were sampled from a woman between 55 and 75 years old with active or convalescent COVID-19.

This clone was detected a few times. This rearrangement joins TRBV27 to TRBJ1-2; TRBD1 aligns across 8 bases. Germline CDR1 MNHEY, CDR2 SMNVEV (reference sequence). The CDR3 runs 12 residues. Trimming cost V 7 bases and J 4 bases; bases outside gene matches: 2. CDR3 bases: TGTGCCAGCAAAGGGACAGGCTATGGCTACACCTTC. Translation gives CASKGTGYGYTF.

V gene TRBV20-1 combines with J gene TRBJ2-5; D is perhaps TRBD2 (6 bases). Germline lookup yields CDR1 DFQATT and CDR2 SNEGSKA (reference sequence). Trimming pared 3 bases from V and 4 bases from J, leaving 12 bases between. The CDR3 extends over 13 amino acids. CDR3 sequence: CSASGRGTETQYF. The CDR3 coding sequence is TGCAGTGCTAGTGGGCGGGGCACAGAGACCCAGTACTTC.

V usage is TRBV6-1 and J usage is TRBJ2-7, with a tentative D call TRBD2 (6 bases). The length of the CDR3 is 16 residues. The V end lost 4 bases, the J end lost 0 bases, and 16 bases lay between the germline ends. Per the germline V gene, CDR1 is MNHNS and CDR2 is SASEGT. Here the CDR3 DNA reads TGTGCCAGCAGTGCCTCTTGGGGGGTCCTCTCCTACGAGCAGTACTTC. Translating gives CASSASWGVLSYEQYF.

The chain is built from TRBV10-1 and TRBJ2-1; TRBD2 matches at 9 bases. Germline assignment: CDR1 WNHNN and CDR2 SYGVQD (reference sequence). The V gene end was trimmed by 5 bases and the J gene end by 9 bases; junction bases not matched to a gene: 5. This CDR3 is 13 amino acids long. In nucleotides, the CDR3 is TGCGCCAGCAGTCGGCGGGGGGGCGCTGAGCAGTTCTTC. This translates into CASSRRGGAEQFF.

The chain has TRBV7-2 and TRBJ2-5; D possibly corresponds to TRBD1 (6 bases). V lost 5 bases to trimming and J lost 4 bases, with 11 bases between them. The CDR3 totals 13 residues. Germline values: CDR1 SGHTA, CDR2 FQGNSA. This CDR3 is CASSQGWGETQYF. The CDR3 DNA follows: TGTGCCAGCAGCCAGGGGTGGGGAGAGACCCAGTACTTC.

The rearrangement joins TRBV6-2 or TRBV6-3 to TRBJ1-2; possibly TRBD1 for D (5 bases). Germline CDR1 and CDR2: MNHEY and SVGEGT. The CDR3 extends over 13 amino acids. V lost 6 bases, J lost 6 bases, and 14 bases lay in between. The CDR3 here is CASSPPDKDGYTF. In DNA, the CDR3 is TGTGCCAGCAGCCCCCCGGACAAAGATGGCTACACCTTC.

The genes are TRBV5-1 and TRBJ2-1, with 7 bases that match TRBD2. V dropped 6 bases and J dropped 6; count of bases not matched to a gene: 9. The CDR3 is made up of 14 amino acids. Per the germline V gene, CDR1 is SGHRS and CDR2 is YFSETQ. In DNA, the CDR3 is TGCGCCAGCAAGCCGACCAGCGGGGTCAATGAGCAGTTCTTC. This codes for CASKPTSGVNEQFF.

The chain combines TRBV4-3 with TRBJ1-6, with a tentative D call TRBD1 (5 bases). V was shortened by 1 base and J by 10 bases, with 11 bases between the two germline ends. This CDR3 is 14 amino acids long. From germline, CDR1 is LGHNA and CDR2 YSLEER. CDR3 loop: CASSQGAGKSPLHF. The CDR3 bases are TGCGCCAGCAGCCAAGGGGCAGGGAAGTCACCCCTCCACTTT.

This chain joins TRBV3-1 (or the pseudogene TRBV3-2) and TRBJ1-2, with a possible D match to TRBD1 (6 bases). The length of the CDR3 is 17 residues. V was trimmed by 2 bases and J by 6 bases, leaving 22 bases between them. Germline V CDR1 and CDR2: LGHDT, YNNKEL (reference sequence). The CDR3 here is CASSQRRRGARSNGYTF. The CDR3 nucleotides are TGTGCCAGCAGCCAACGCAGGCGGGGGGCGCGGTCGAATGGCTACACCTTC.

The sample holds one count of this clone. This rearrangement joins TRBV29-1 to TRBJ2-5; 14 bases fit TRBD2. Germline lookup yields CDR1 SQVTM and CDR2 ANQGSEA. Trimming took 7 bases from V and 4 from J; bases not matched to a gene: 2. The CDR3 covers 13 residues. CDR3 sequence reads: CSAGTSGGETQYF. The CDR3 DNA reads TGCAGCGCCGGGACTAGCGGGGGAGAGACCCAGTACTTC.

This chain joins TRBV5-1 and TRBJ1-2; 9 positions agree with TRBD1. V was pared by 0 bases and J by 4 bases, with 7 bases of the junction left unmatched. Germline V gene data show CDR1 as SGHRS and CDR2 as YFSETQ. The length of the CDR3 is 16 residues. The CDR3 DNA is TGCGCCAGCAGCTTGGGCTTGGGACAGGGCTTCTATGGCTACACCTTC. Protein sequence: CASSLGLGQGFYGYTF.

The gene calls are TRBV18 and TRBJ1-4; 7 nucleotides line up with TRBD1. Trimming at V came to 0 bases and at J to 3 bases, leaving 7 bases not matched to a gene. Germline V gives CDR1 KGHSH, CDR2 LQKENI. The CDR3 covers 17 residues. CDR3 amino acids: CASSPPPTGSSNEKLFF. The CDR3 DNA sequence: TGTGCCAGCTCACCACCGCCGACAGGGTCTTCTAATGAAAAACTGTTTTTT.

This clone was found a few times. The chain combines TRBV6-2 or TRBV6-3 with TRBJ1-2; D ambiguous. Germline-derived CDR1 and CDR2 are MNHEY and SVGEGT. The V gene lost 4 bases and the J gene lost 4 bases, with 10 bases spanning the gap. The CDR3 has 13 amino acids. CDR3 in amino acids: CASSWRAGYGYTF. Written as DNA, the CDR3 is TGTGCCAGCAGTTGGCGGGCTGGCTATGGCTACACCTTC.

V and J are TRBV5-1 and TRBJ1-1, with no clear D. V lost 0 bases and J lost 7, with 16 bases in between. Germline CDR1 and CDR2: SGHRS and YFSETQ. CDR3 length: 15 amino acids. This chain's CDR3 is CASSLASAADGEAFF. CDR3 coding DNA: TGCGCCAGCAGCTTGGCGTCGGCAGCGGACGGTGAAGCTTTCTTT.

The chain carries TRBV4-1 and TRBJ2-1, with TRBD1 as a possible D gene (5 bases). From germline, CDR1 is MGHRA and CDR2 YSYEKL. The CDR3 consists of 17 residues. Trimming shortened V by 2 bases and J by 6 bases, and 20 bases separated the two germline ends. CDR3 coding DNA: TGCGCCAGCAGCCAATTTACAGGACGGCCGGTGGCCAATGAGCAGTTCTTC. It translates to CASSQFTGRPVANEQFF.

The chain joins TRBV7-3 to TRBJ1-1; unclear D gene. Germline values: CDR1 SGHTA, CDR2 FQGTGA. The germline V and J ends were trimmed by 4 bases and 1 base, with 13 bases remaining between them. CDR3 length: 15 residues. CDR3 DNA sequence: TGTGCCAGCAGCTCCGGTCCTCCGGGGAACACTGAAGCTTTCTTT. Translating it yields CASSSGPPGNTEAFF.

This chain joins TRBV5-6 and TRBJ2-7; D may be TRBD1 (6 bases). Germline CDR1 reads SGHDT; CDR2 reads YYEEEE. The CDR3 contains 15 residues. V lost 0 bases, J lost 8 bases, and 18 bases lay in between. The CDR3 DNA is TGTGCCAGCAGCTTGGGGGCCATAGGACAGATGAAGCAGTACTTC. It is translated as CASSLGAIGQMKQYF.

The CDR3 loop is CASSYPPGQGNSPLHF. CDR3 coding DNA: TGTGCCAGCAGTTACCCACCGGGACAGGGAAATTCACCCCTCCACTTT. The V call is TRBV6-2 or TRBV6-3, the J call TRBJ1-6; 9 bases map to TRBD1. The CDR3 runs to 16 residues. V lost 2 bases to trimming and J lost 7 bases; unmatched junction nucleotides: 6. The V gene's germline CDR1 is MNHEY and CDR2 SVGEGT.

This sequence joins TRBV7-9 and TRBJ2-7, with TRBD1 matching over 9 bases. The V gene's germline CDR1 is SEHNR and CDR2 FQNEAQ (reference sequence). J was trimmed by 0 bases and V by 3 bases; bases with no gene match: 6. CDR3 length: 16 residues. The CDR3 protein is CASSFLGQGPSYEQYF. The DNA for the CDR3 is TGTGCCAGCAGCTTTCTAGGACAGGGGCCCTCCTACGAGCAGTACTTC.

This chain joins TRBV9 and TRBJ1-3, with D possibly TRBD1 on 6 matching bases. V lost 3 bases and J 4 bases, leaving 11 bases between the germline ends. This CDR3 has 14 amino acids. CDR1 SGDLS and CDR2 YYNGEE come from the germline V gene. Here the CDR3 reads CASSADRKGNTIYF. CDR3 coding DNA: TGTGCCAGCAGCGCAGACAGGAAGGGAAACACCATATATTTT.

The rearrangement joins TRBV10-3 to TRBJ2-1; 10 bases align to TRBD1. Germline V gene data show CDR1 as ENHRY and CDR2 as SYGVKD. The CDR3 consists of 15 residues. The junction had 9 bases not matched to a gene; V was cut back by 7 bases and J by 6 bases. The CDR3, as DNA: TGTGCCATCACCCCGGGACAGGGGACAAGCAATGAGCAGTTCTTC. As protein: CAITPGQGTSNEQFF.

This clone was found a few times. The rearrangement links TRBV10-3 to TRBJ1-5, with a possible D match to TRBD1 (6 bases). The CDR3 contains 13 residues. V was trimmed by 9 bases and J by 4 bases, leaving 13 bases between them. Germline V lookup: CDR1 ENHRY, CDR2 SYGVKD. The CDR3 loop is CAIHRDTNQPQHF. The CDR3, as DNA: TGTGCCATACACCGGGACACAAATCAGCCCCAGCATTTT.

J is TRBJ1-6 and V is TRBV3-1 (or the pseudogene TRBV3-2); D remains ambiguous. This CDR3 region has 11 residues. Trimming removed 0 bases from V and 15 bases from J, with 6 bases in between. Germline V lookup: CDR1 LGHDT, CDR2 YNNKEL (reference sequence). CDR3 sequence: CASSQERGLHF. CDR3 DNA: TGTGCCAGCAGCCAAGAACGGGGCCTCCACTTT.

This chain joins TRBV11-2 and TRBJ2-5; 8 bases agree with TRBD2. The germline V gene encodes CDR1 SGHAT and CDR2 FQNNGV. The CDR3 is 16 residues long. V lost 2 bases, J lost 1 base, and 6 bases stayed unmatched. The CDR3 coding sequence is TGTGCCAGCAGCTTAATGGCGGGGGGACCCCAAGAGACCCAGTACTTC. Translation gives CASSLMAGGPQETQYF.